These 28 T cell receptor beta chains came from one sample sequenced in a study of T-cell memory formation after mild COVID-19. MiXCR, run by TCRdb on the 5' RACE reads, gives a single entry per CDR3 protein. The sample has about half a million distinct CDR3 sequences, roughly 18% seen once. The source material was PBMCs or a T cell subset sorted from them (not recorded which). Source of these receptors: an adult woman who had mild COVID-19 (a few samples of this study predate the infection). Cell type and time point are not known.

This clonotype was seen a few times. The genes are TRBV7-3 and TRBJ1-2; the match to TRBD1 covers 9 bases. The CDR3 is made up of 13 amino acids. Germline V gene data show CDR1 as SGHTA and CDR2 as FQGTGA. The V segment lost 2 bases and the J segment 7 bases; nucleotides outside the gene matches: 2. The CDR3 coding sequence is TGTGCCAGCAGCTTAGGGACAGGGAGTGGCTACACCTTC. This gives the protein CASSLGTGSGYTF.

This rearrangement joins TRBV10-2 to TRBJ1-2, with D possibly TRBD1 on 6 matching bases. V was shortened by 2 bases and J by 4 bases, with 14 bases between the two germline ends. CDR1 WSHSY and CDR2 SAAADI come from the germline V gene. This CDR3 comprises 15 residues. CDR3 bases: TGCGCCAGCAGTGAGGGCGGCAGCAGGGGCTATGGCTACACCTTC. It yields the protein CASSEGGSRGYGYTF.

This clonotype has only a few counts. The V call is TRBV12-3 or TRBV12-4, the J call TRBJ2-1; D may be TRBD2 (6 bases). The V end was cut by 8 bases, the J end by 2 bases, with 10 bases between. This CDR3 contains 13 residues. The CDR3 sequence: CASGDSTYNEQFF. In DNA, the CDR3 is TGTGCCAGCGGGGACTCCACCTACAATGAGCAGTTCTTC.

V gene TRBV12-3 or TRBV12-4 combines with J gene TRBJ2-1, with D uncertain. The V gene lost 7 bases and the J gene lost 0 bases, with 13 bases spanning the gap. The CDR3 has 15 amino acids. The CDR3, as DNA: TGTGCCAGCATCAGAACTGGATTCTCCTACAATGAGCAGTTCTTC. This translates into CASIRTGFSYNEQFF.

This clonotype was found a few times. The chain employs TRBV7-2 and TRBJ2-5; weak D call: TRBD1 (6 bases). Germline V CDR1 and CDR2: SGHTA, FQGNSA. V dropped 5 bases and J dropped 2 bases, with 18 bases sitting between them. This CDR3 comprises 16 residues. The CDR3 is CASSRTGTHLQETQYF. The DNA for the CDR3 is TGTGCCAGCAGCCGTACCGGGACACATCTTCAAGAGACCCAGTACTTC.

CDR3 DNA sequence: TGCAGTGCTAGAGAGGGGGGGGCGAACACTGAAGCTTTCTTT. Amino acids: CSAREGGANTEAFF. This rearrangement joins TRBV20-1 to TRBJ1-1; possibly TRBD1 for D (6 bases). The CDR3 is 14 amino acids. Between the trimmed V and J ends, which lost 0 bases and 1 base, there was a span of 9 bases. Germline V gene data show CDR1 as DFQATT and CDR2 as SNEGSKA (reference sequence).

This clonotype was seen many times. This chain links TRBV27 with TRBJ2-4; no firm D call. Germline lookup yields CDR1 MNHEY and CDR2 SMNVEV (reference sequence). V was cut by 6 bases and J by 8 bases, with 20 bases left in between. The CDR3 runs to 15 residues. The CDR3 sequence is CASRQDRSRWDIQYF. The CDR3 DNA follows: TGTGCCAGCAGACAAGACCGGTCTAGATGGGACATTCAGTACTTC.

This clonotype was seen a few times. The chain links TRBV6-5 to TRBJ1-2, with TRBD1 as a possible D gene (5 bases). The CDR3 is 15 residues long. Germline loops: CDR1 MNHEY, CDR2 SVGAGI. V lost 5 bases and J lost 6, with 19 bases in between. In DNA, the CDR3 is TGTGCCAGCAGTGCGCCAGGGATTGGTGATGATGGCTACACCTTC. Protein sequence: CASSAPGIGDDGYTF.

The chain carries TRBV5-4 and TRBJ2-7; perhaps TRBD2 as D (5 bases). The CDR3 is 13 amino acids. In germline, CDR1 is SGHNT, CDR2 YYREEE (reference sequence). V gave up 5 bases and J gave up 6 bases, with 15 bases separating them. This CDR3 is CASRSGVSGEQYF. CDR3 nucleotide sequence: TGTGCCAGCAGATCCGGGGTGAGCGGCGAGCAGTACTTC.

The V gene is TRBV12-3 or TRBV12-4, the J gene TRBJ2-1, with 8 bases matching TRBD2. The CDR3 extends over 15 amino acids. J gave up 6 bases and V 5 bases, and 9 bases lay outside the gene matches. CDR3 sequence: CASSPLSGSPNEQFF. CDR3 bases: TGTGCCAGCAGTCCACTCAGCGGGAGTCCCAATGAGCAGTTCTTC.

This clonotype appeared a few times. V gene TRBV20-1 combines with J gene TRBJ1-1; D is ambiguous. The germline CDR1 and CDR2 sequences are DFQATT and SNEGSKA (reference sequence). CDR3 length equals 13 residues. V lost 2 bases and J 5 bases, leaving 12 bases between the germline ends. CDR3 sequence reads: CSARSTKRTEAFF. CDR3 coding DNA: TGCAGTGCTAGATCGACGAAAAGAACTGAAGCTTTCTTT.

This clonotype occurred many times. The gene calls are TRBV2 and TRBJ2-3; the match to TRBD2 covers 10 bases. Trimming took 3 bases from V and 3 from J; bases not matched to a gene: 6. The CDR3 has 16 amino acids. Germline-derived CDR1 and CDR2 are SNHLY and FYNNEI. CDR3 coding DNA: TGTGCCAGCAGTGATAATAGCGGGAGGCGAACAGATACGCAGTATTTT. It encodes CASSDNSGRRTDTQYF.

This clonotype has only a few counts. The chain is built from TRBV20-1 and TRBJ1-1; 9 nucleotides match TRBD1. Germline CDR1 and CDR2: DFQATT and SNEGSKA (reference sequence). This CDR3 region has 17 residues. With 2 bases clipped from V and 4 bases from J, the junction kept 14 bases outside the gene matches. DNA of the CDR3: TGCAGTGCTAGACCCCAGTCCCCGGGACAGGGTTCCACTGAAGCTTTCTTT. It is translated as CSARPQSPGQGSTEAFF.

The V and J genes are TRBV5-4 and TRBJ2-2; D is possibly TRBD2 (6 bases). V gave up 1 base and J gave up 2 bases, with 9 bases separating them. The CDR3 consists of 15 residues. Looked up from germline, CDR1 is SGHNT and CDR2 is YYREEE (reference sequence). CDR3 DNA sequence: TGTGCCAGCAGCTTGATTACTAGCAACACCGGGGAGCTGTTTTTT. As protein: CASSLITSNTGELFF.

The sample holds a few counts of this clonotype. The chain recombines TRBV6-5 with TRBJ2-5, with D perhaps assigned TRBD1 or TRBD2 (6 bases each). Germline V gene lookup returns CDR1 MNHEY and CDR2 SVGAGI. CDR3 length: 15 amino acids. The V and J ends lost 0 bases and 5 bases respectively, with 13 bases between them. The CDR3 here is CASSYSRGDLETQYF. The CDR3 DNA sequence: TGTGCCAGCAGTTACTCGAGGGGGGATTTGGAGACCCAGTACTTC.

This clonotype was found many times. The rearrangement uses TRBV7-8 and TRBJ2-7, with 7 bases lining up with TRBD2. Per germline, CDR1 SGHVS and CDR2 FQNEAQ. The length of the CDR3 is 15 residues. Trimming removed 6 bases from V and 3 bases from J; junction bases left unmatched: 11. The CDR3 spells CASRGREGPDYEQYF. For the CDR3, the DNA is TGTGCCAGCAGGGGGAGGGAGGGCCCAGACTACGAGCAGTACTTC.

This clonotype appeared many times. The genes are TRBV5-6 and TRBJ1-1, with unresolved D. The V end was cut by 2 bases, the J end by 1 base, with 15 bases between. The CDR3 sequence is 16 residues long. The germline gives CDR1 SGHDT, CDR2 YYEEEE. This chain's CDR3 is CASSFSRGRRNTEAFF. The CDR3 DNA reads as TGTGCCAGCAGCTTCAGTCGGGGAAGGCGGAACACTGAAGCTTTCTTT.

The CDR3 reads CASSLRGPTPNTEAFF. The CDR3 DNA reads as TGTGCCAGCAGCTTAAGGGGGCCTACCCCGAACACTGAAGCTTTCTTT. This chain connects TRBV11-1 to TRBJ1-1, with 7 bases lining up with TRBD1. V was pared by 2 bases and J by 1 base, with 7 bases of the junction left unmatched. From germline, CDR1 is SGHAT and CDR2 FQDESV (reference sequence). The CDR3 has 16 amino acids.

The chain links TRBV12-3 or TRBV12-4 to TRBJ2-3; 7 nucleotides match TRBD2. This CDR3 is 15 amino acids long. J lost 5 bases, V lost 4 bases, and 9 bases had no gene match. As DNA, the CDR3 is TGTGCCAGCAGTTCTGCCGGCGGGGGTGGAGATACGCAGTATTTT. Its protein product is CASSSAGGGGDTQYF.

This chain joins TRBV29-1 and TRBJ2-1, with 8 bases fitting TRBD1. Germline CDR1 and CDR2: SQVTM and ANQGSEA. The CDR3 has 13 residues. The V segment lost 3 bases and the J segment 4 bases; nucleotides outside the gene matches: 2. CDR3 protein: CSVDRGQYNEQFF. The CDR3 region has the DNA TGCAGCGTTGACAGGGGGCAATACAATGAGCAGTTCTTC.

In its sample, this clonotype was seen a few times. CDR3 sequence: CASSQDRQVTDTQYF. The CDR3 bases are TGTGCCAGCAGCCAAGATCGACAGGTCACAGATACGCAGTATTTT. The chain uses TRBV3-1 and TRBJ2-3; the D gene is possibly TRBD1 (6 bases). The CDR3 is 15 amino acids. Per germline, CDR1 LGHDT and CDR2 YNNKEL (reference sequence). The ends were cut back, 0 bases at V and 2 bases at J, with 9 bases in the middle.

This chain connects TRBV9 to TRBJ2-1, with a possible D match to TRBD2 (6 bases). Between the trimmed V and J ends, which lost 5 bases and 2 bases, there was a span of 14 bases. Germline lookup yields CDR1 SGDLS and CDR2 YYNGEE. The CDR3 spans 15 residues. In nucleotides, the CDR3 is TGTGCCAGCAGGCCCGACCAGCGGGCCTACAATGAGCAGTTCTTC. The encoded protein is CASRPDQRAYNEQFF.

The chain is built from TRBV12-3 or TRBV12-4 and TRBJ2-5, with 7 bases identical to TRBD2. Trimming took 3 bases from V and 5 from J; bases not matched to a gene: 9. The CDR3 is 15 amino acids. The CDR3 sequence: CASSLTRGEGETQYF. The CDR3 DNA reads as TGTGCCAGCAGTTTGACCCGGGGGGAAGGGGAGACCCAGTACTTC.

There are a few counts of this clonotype. J is TRBJ2-1 and V is TRBV5-4; D is undetermined. The CDR3 contains 12 residues. The V and J ends lost 4 bases and 11 bases respectively, with 13 bases between them. The V gene's germline CDR1 is SGHNT and CDR2 YYREEE (reference sequence). The CDR3 DNA reads TGTGCCAGCAGCGGAAGGACCCCCCAGCAGTTCTTC. Protein: CASSGRTPQQFF.

This chain connects TRBV12-3 or TRBV12-4 to TRBJ2-3; 10 positions agree with TRBD2. There are 15 residues in the CDR3. V lost 6 bases, J lost 6 bases, and 9 bases stayed unmatched. The CDR3 sequence: CASSQLGTSADTQYF. The CDR3 bases are TGTGCCAGCAGCCAATTGGGGACTAGCGCGGATACGCAGTATTTT.

This clonotype occurred a few times. The chain is built from TRBV5-6 and TRBJ2-7; 10 bases line up with TRBD1. V lost 2 bases to trimming and J lost 9 bases; unmatched junction nucleotides: 14. The length of the CDR3 is 16 residues. CDR1 SGHDT and CDR2 YYEEEE come from the germline V gene. The CDR3 DNA reads as TGTGCCAGCAGCTTACGTTCGGGACAGGGGAGAGTGGGGCAGTACTTC. Translated, it gives CASSLRSGQGRVGQYF.

The chain uses TRBV5-1 and TRBJ2-5; D is uncertain. The CDR3 sequence is 12 residues long. With 3 bases removed from V and 1 base from J, the gap between germline ends came to 4 bases. Germline loops: CDR1 SGHRS, CDR2 YFSETQ. CDR3 DNA: TGCGCCAGCAGCTGGTCCCAAGAGACCCAGTACTTC. Protein sequence: CASSWSQETQYF.

This clonotype was counted a few times. The chain is built from TRBV6-1 and TRBJ1-1; 7 bases are shared with TRBD1. The V gene end was trimmed by 11 bases and the J gene end by 1 base; junction bases not matched to a gene: 7. The CDR3 is made up of 13 amino acids. Germline V gene sequence: CDR1 MNHNS, CDR2 SASEGT. The CDR3, as DNA: TGTGCCGGACGACAGGGATCGAACACTGAAGCTTTCTTT. Residues: CAGRQGSNTEAFF.